This T cell receptor beta chain was obtained from a study of early T cells in non-severe SARS-CoV-2 infection. The wider study: Sequencing used unsorted whole-blood bulk RNA, so chains lack pairing.

Individually, cDNA molecules had unique molecular identifiers attached to them. One entry per CDR3 protein, called by TCRdb with MiXCR from the 5' RACE reads. The sample yields over 55,000 distinct CDR3 sequences, roughly a tenth seen once. CDR3 length equals 16 residues. In germline, CDR1 is SGHRS, CDR2 YFSETQ. V lost 2 bases, J lost 8 bases, and 7 bases stayed unmatched. In this sample, this clonotype turned up many times. The antigen is unknown. Study-wide findings and caveats: Anti-spike CD8 responses were favored in VDJdb matching, and private and CD4 specificities were missed.

The rearrangement joins TRBV5-1 to TRBJ2-1, with 13 bases fitting TRBD2. This clonotype originated in an adult who was a healthcare worker with PCR-confirmed SARS-CoV-2 infection or an uninfected control (not recorded which). Sequenced material: whole blood. The CDR3 nucleotides are TGCGCCAGCAGCTTACTAGCGGGGGGGCCCCGGTATGAGCAGTTCTTC. Translation: CASSLLAGGPRYEQFF.